The rows below give T cell receptor beta chains drawn from one sample of a study of T cell responses to AZD1222 COVID-19 vaccine. The repertoire was sequenced with immunoSEQ multiplex PCR; TCRdb's copy has only in-frame clones and lacks some. Counted here are about 120,000 clones, around 89% occurring once; the ten biggest clones make up approximately 3.3%. The starting material was peripheral blood, obtained on day 0 of AZD1222 vaccination. The source of these receptors is an adult in good health. CDR3s include the opening cysteine and the closing phenylalanine or tryptophan. Fields, in order: clone size, D gene, V gene, J gene, CDR3 DNA, CDR3 protein. A D gene is named only where the DNA matches it firmly. Size tells how often a clone was seen (once, few, many) or the class of an expanded clone, and some rows leave it out.

abundance: -; d_gene: -; v_gene: TRBV6-2/TRBV6-3; j_gene: TRBJ2-4; CDR3nt: TGTGCCAGCAGTTACGAAGGTGCGGACATTCAGTACTTC; CDR3aa: CASSYEGADIQYF
abundance: -; d_gene: -; v_gene: TRBV24-1; j_gene: TRBJ1-2; CDR3nt: TGTGCCACCAGTGATTACGGGGCCGGTGGCTACACCTTC; CDR3aa: CATSDYGAGGYTF
abundance: -; d_gene: -; v_gene: TRBV5-6; j_gene: TRBJ1-5; CDR3nt: TGTGCCAGCACCTCCGGGACAAATAGCAATCAGCCCCAGCATTTT; CDR3aa: CASTSGTNSNQPQHF
abundance: -; d_gene: -; v_gene: TRBV5-1; j_gene: TRBJ1-6; CDR3nt: TGCGCCAGCAGCTCGGACGGAAAATATAATTCACCCCTCCACTTT; CDR3aa: CASSSDGKYNSPLHF
abundance: -; d_gene: TRBD2; v_gene: TRBV19; j_gene: TRBJ2-2; CDR3nt: TGTGCCAGTAGTCCCCCCTTGCCTAGCGGGGTCGTCGGGGAGCTGTTTTTT; CDR3aa: CASSPPLPSGVVGELFF
abundance: -; d_gene: TRBD1; v_gene: TRBV28; j_gene: TRBJ2-2; CDR3nt: TGTGCCAGCAGTTTCTTGCCGGGGACAGCGAACACCGGGGAGCTGTTTTTT; CDR3aa: CASSFLPGTANTGELFF
abundance: -; d_gene: -; v_gene: TRBV2; j_gene: TRBJ1-3; CDR3nt: TGTGCCAGCGCGGACACCTACTCTGGAAACACCATATATTTT; CDR3aa: CASADTYSGNTIYF
abundance: once; d_gene: TRBD1; v_gene: TRBV10-3; j_gene: TRBJ1-1; CDR3nt: TGTGCCATCACCAGGGGGCGCGGGGCTTTAAGCCCTCTCATGAACACTGAAGCTTTCTTT; CDR3aa: CAITRGRGALSPLMNTEAFF
abundance: -; d_gene: -; v_gene: TRBV2; j_gene: TRBJ1-2; CDR3nt: TGTGCCAGCAGGGCCAGAGAGGGGAGCTATGGCTACACCTTC; CDR3aa: CASRAREGSYGYTF
abundance: -; d_gene: TRBD2; v_gene: TRBV29-1; j_gene: TRBJ2-1; CDR3nt: TGCAGCGTTTTGGGACTAGCGGCGTACAATGAGCAGTTCTTC; CDR3aa: CSVLGLAAYNEQFF
abundance: once; d_gene: -; v_gene: TRBV27; j_gene: TRBJ2-6; CDR3nt: TGTGCCAGCAGTTTAAGTGGGGTCAGGATGAGCTCTGGGGCCAACGTCCTGACTTTC; CDR3aa: CASSLSGVRMSSGANVLTF
abundance: few; d_gene: -; v_gene: TRBV12-3/TRBV12-4; j_gene: TRBJ1-2; CDR3nt: TGTGCCAGCAGTTCAAGGGGTCGATCGGGCTACACCTTC; CDR3aa: CASSSRGRSGYTF
abundance: -; d_gene: TRBD2; v_gene: TRBV13; j_gene: TRBJ2-3; CDR3nt: TGTGCCAGCAGCCTCACCCGGTCCCCGGGACTAGCATCCGATACGCAGTATTTT; CDR3aa: CASSLTRSPGLASDTQYF
abundance: -; d_gene: TRBD2; v_gene: TRBV4-3; j_gene: TRBJ2-5; CDR3nt: TGCGCCAGCAGCCGAATAATAGCGGGCCAAGAGACCCAGTACTTC; CDR3aa: CASSRIIAGQETQYF
abundance: -; d_gene: -; v_gene: TRBV4-2; j_gene: TRBJ1-2; CDR3nt: TGTGCCAGCAGCCAAGCGGGAGGGGCCCTAGGTGGCTACACCTTC; CDR3aa: CASSQAGGALGGYTF
abundance: -; d_gene: -; v_gene: TRBV6-4; j_gene: TRBJ1-6; CDR3nt: TGTGCCAGCAGTCAGAGGGACAAGAGTTCACCCCTCCACTTT; CDR3aa: CASSQRDKSSPLHF
abundance: -; d_gene: TRBD2; v_gene: TRBV10-3; j_gene: TRBJ2-3; CDR3nt: TGTGCCACTCTAGCGGGGGGTGGGACAGATACGCAGTATTTT; CDR3aa: CATLAGGGTDTQYF
abundance: -; d_gene: TRBD1; v_gene: TRBV19; j_gene: TRBJ2-2; CDR3nt: TGTGCCAGTAGCACGCCGGGACAGGGGAGGACCGGGGAGCTGTTTTTT; CDR3aa: CASSTPGQGRTGELFF
abundance: -; d_gene: TRBD1; v_gene: TRBV14; j_gene: TRBJ2-7; CDR3nt: TGTGCCAGCAGCTATACAGGGGGCGGGTACGAGCAGTACTTC; CDR3aa: CASSYTGGGYEQYF
abundance: -; d_gene: -; v_gene: TRBV27; j_gene: TRBJ1-4; CDR3nt: TGTGCCAGCAGTTTCGGGGGGCTTGAAAAACTGTTTTTT; CDR3aa: CASSFGGLEKLFF
abundance: -; d_gene: TRBD1; v_gene: TRBV30; j_gene: TRBJ1-5; CDR3nt: TGTGCCTGGAGCCTGACAGGGGGCAATCAGCCCCAGCATTTT; CDR3aa: CAWSLTGGNQPQHF
abundance: few; d_gene: -; v_gene: TRBV30; j_gene: TRBJ2-2; CDR3nt: TGTGCCTGGAGTGTTCGGATGGGCACCGGGGAGCTGTTTTTT; CDR3aa: CAWSVRMGTGELFF
abundance: -; d_gene: -; v_gene: TRBV6-5; j_gene: TRBJ1-1; CDR3nt: TGTGCCAGCAGGGCAGGGTCGAACACTGAAGCTTTCTTT; CDR3aa: CASRAGSNTEAFF
abundance: -; d_gene: -; v_gene: TRBV27; j_gene: TRBJ2-7; CDR3nt: TGTGCCAGCAGTTTATCTCCTGATGGCTCCTACGAGCAGTACTTC; CDR3aa: CASSLSPDGSYEQYF
abundance: -; d_gene: -; v_gene: TRBV25-1; j_gene: TRBJ1-2; CDR3nt: TGTGCCAGCAGTGATGGTTACTCTGACTATGGCTACACCTTC; CDR3aa: CASSDGYSDYGYTF
abundance: once; d_gene: TRBD1; v_gene: TRBV4-1; j_gene: TRBJ1-6; CDR3nt: TGCGCCAGCAGCCAAAAGACAGGGTGGCGCTCCTATAATTCACCCCTCCACTTT; CDR3aa: CASSQKTGWRSYNSPLHF
abundance: -; d_gene: TRBD1; v_gene: TRBV28; j_gene: TRBJ2-1; CDR3nt: TGTGCCAGCAGTTTAGGGGCAGGGGGCGGGATTCTAGGTGAGCAGTTCTTC; CDR3aa: CASSLGAGGGILGEQFF
abundance: -; d_gene: TRBD1; v_gene: TRBV19; j_gene: TRBJ1-6; CDR3nt: TGTGCCAGTAGCGAAAGGGACAGCTATAATTCACCCCTCCACTTT; CDR3aa: CASSERDSYNSPLHF
abundance: -; d_gene: -; v_gene: TRBV6-2/TRBV6-3; j_gene: TRBJ2-5; CDR3nt: TGTGCCAGCAGTTTAGGAGAGACCCAGTACTTC; CDR3aa: CASSLGETQYF
abundance: -; d_gene: TRBD2; v_gene: TRBV5-1; j_gene: TRBJ2-3; CDR3nt: TGCGCCAGCAGATGGGGCGGGGGAGAGGGAGATACGCAGTATTTT; CDR3aa: CASRWGGGEGDTQYF
abundance: -; d_gene: -; v_gene: TRBV5-5; j_gene: TRBJ2-1; CDR3nt: TGTGCCAGCAGTCGTACAGGGTTAAATGAGCAGTTCTTC; CDR3aa: CASSRTGLNEQFF
abundance: -; d_gene: -; v_gene: TRBV27; j_gene: TRBJ2-7; CDR3nt: TGTGCCAGCAAGGCGGGCCTCTCCTCTTCCTACGAGCAGTACTTC; CDR3aa: CASKAGLSSSYEQYF
abundance: -; d_gene: TRBD2; v_gene: TRBV7-6; j_gene: TRBJ2-2; CDR3nt: TGTGCCAGCAGCTTGGGGGGGACTAGCTTCCCCGGGGAGCTGTTTTTT; CDR3aa: CASSLGGTSFPGELFF
abundance: -; d_gene: TRBD2; v_gene: TRBV27; j_gene: TRBJ2-1; CDR3nt: TGTGCCAGCAGCCTCGGCAGCGGGGGGGCTCAGCAGTTCTTC; CDR3aa: CASSLGSGGAQQFF
abundance: -; d_gene: -; v_gene: TRBV27; j_gene: TRBJ2-7; CDR3nt: TGTGCCAGCAGGAAGGGCGGTGGCTCCTACGAGCAGTACTTC; CDR3aa: CASRKGGGSYEQYF
abundance: -; d_gene: -; v_gene: TRBV4-1; j_gene: TRBJ2-7; CDR3nt: TGCGCCAGCAGCCAGGAGCCGCGCGACAAGCAGTACTTC; CDR3aa: CASSQEPRDKQYF
abundance: -; d_gene: -; v_gene: TRBV6-1; j_gene: TRBJ1-4; CDR3nt: TGTGCCAGCAGTGAAGTAGGCCTTAAACTGTTTTTT; CDR3aa: CASSEVGLKLFF
abundance: -; d_gene: -; v_gene: TRBV28; j_gene: TRBJ2-3; CDR3nt: TGTGCCAGCAGCCCTACGGGGAGATCTACGCAGTATTTT; CDR3aa: CASSPTGRSTQYF
abundance: -; d_gene: -; v_gene: TRBV5-4; j_gene: TRBJ1-6; CDR3nt: TGTGCCAGCAGCTCCCGTGGTTCACCCCTCCACTTT; CDR3aa: CASSSRGSPLHF
abundance: -; d_gene: -; v_gene: TRBV21-1; j_gene: TRBJ1-1; CDR3nt: TGTGCCAGCAGTTCCCCCGGGACAGCCATTATGAACACTGAAGCTTTCTTT; CDR3aa: CASSSPGTAIMNTEAFF
abundance: few; d_gene: -; v_gene: TRBV10-1; j_gene: TRBJ2-3; CDR3nt: TGCGCCAGTTGGGGGGTGGTAGCATTTCCCGTCACGCAGTATTTT; CDR3aa: CASWGVVAFPVTQYF
abundance: once; d_gene: -; v_gene: TRBV10-3; j_gene: TRBJ2-3; CDR3nt: TGTGCCACCCTGTCAGATACGCAGTATTTT; CDR3aa: CATLSDTQYF
abundance: few; d_gene: TRBD1; v_gene: TRBV7-9; j_gene: TRBJ1-3; CDR3nt: TGTGCCAGCAGCTTTGGAGGGGGCAGGTCTGGAAACACCATATATTTT; CDR3aa: CASSFGGGRSGNTIYF
abundance: -; d_gene: -; v_gene: TRBV5-4; j_gene: TRBJ1-1; CDR3nt: TGTGCCAGCAGCTACCGAGGTACTGAAGCTTTCTTT; CDR3aa: CASSYRGTEAFF
abundance: -; d_gene: -; v_gene: TRBV11-3; j_gene: TRBJ1-3; CDR3nt: TGTGCCAGCAGCCAGGGTGGACCCCACTCTGGAAACACCATATATTTT; CDR3aa: CASSQGGPHSGNTIYF